In its sample, the clone carrying this T cell receptor (beta chain) was seen many times. Molecular barcoding with unique molecular identifiers was used for the TCRbeta library. TCRdb re-called the PCR reads with MiXCR, one entry per CDR3 protein. This sample carries hundreds of thousands of distinct CDR3 sequences, 32% of them seen once, and the ten largest clones take 2% to 2.5%. These data are taken from a study of T-cell reconstitution after alpha-beta-depleted transplantation in children. Per the germline V gene, CDR1 is SGHVS and CDR2 is FQNEAQ. Trimming cost V 4 bases and J 3 bases; bases outside gene matches: 0. There are 12 residues in the CDR3.

Sample: PBMCs from the stem cell graft donor, taken from the stem cell graft. The V call is TRBV7-8, the J call TRBJ2-7; 7 nucleotides line up with TRBD1. This sequence was found in a human donor who donated a stem cell graft to a child with aplastic anemia. The CDR3 reads CASSWDSYEQYF. Written as DNA, the CDR3 is TGTGCCAGCAGCTGGGACAGCTACGAGCAGTACTTC. Filled out from reference TRBV7-8 and TRBJ2-7, the complete variable domain reads GAGVSQSPRYKVAKRGQDVALRCDPISGHVSLFWYQQALGQGPEFLTYFQNEAQLDKSGLPSDRFFAERPEGSVSTLKIQRTQQEDSAVYLCASSWDSYEQYFGPGTRLTVT.